This T cell receptor (beta chain) was obtained from a study of molecular identifiers for immune sequencing clone quantification. With listed TCR primers and previously described methods, bulk TCR libraries were prepared. Each CDR3 protein gets one entry after TCRdb re-called the PCR reads with MiXCR. The data contain about half a million distinct CDR3 sequences, 20% to 25% of them singletons. Germline CDR1 reads GTSNPN; CDR2 reads SVGIG (reference sequence). CDR3 size: 13 residues. The V gene end was trimmed by 3 bases and the J gene end by 1 base; junction bases not matched to a gene: 2. Sorting was used to obtain naive CD8 T cells (CD8+CD4-CCR7+CD45RA+).

The sample consisted of naive CD8+ T cells from blood, with Jurkat cell RNA spiked in. Regarding subset: FACS-sorted CD8+CD4-CCR7+CD45RA+ naive T cells. This sequence originates from a human donor in good health. Some libraries in this study had Jurkat cell RNA spiked in. The V and J genes are TRBV30 and TRBJ2-7; TRBD1 matches at 8 bases. As DNA, the CDR3 is TGTGCCTGGAGAAACAGGGGGTCCTACGAGCAGTACTTC. This gives the protein CAWRNRGSYEQYF. The variable domain in full, completed from reference TRBV30 and TRBJ2-7, reads SQTIHQWPATLVQPVGSPLSLECTVEGTSNPNLYWYRQAAGRGLQLLFYSVGIGQISSEVPQNLSASRPQDRQFILSSKKLLLSDSGFYLCAWRNRGSYEQYFGPGTRLTVT.